Each of the 9 T cell receptor beta chains below was sequenced from the same sample in a study of regulatory T cells in long-lasting Graves disease. The time point: newly diagnosed GD, antithyroid drugs for less than 3 months. PBMC RNA was the source of the TCR library. The authors built TCR beta libraries using iRepertoire HTBI primers and Arm-PCR of CDR3 regions. TCRdb recomputed calls from the multiplex PCR reads with MiXCR, one row per CDR3 protein. The sample holds some 560,000 distinct CDR3 sequences; about 15% are singletons and the top ten take roughly 25%. These same records also appear under a second study, on T cells in Graves' hyperthyroidism and ophthalmopathy.

This material consisted of peripheral blood mononuclear cells (PBMCs), taken at new diagnosis, from a patient treated with antithyroid drugs. These receptors were taken from a woman aged 35-65 years with Graves disease.

This clonotype occurred many times. V is TRBV6-5 and J is TRBJ2-7; D remains unclear. CDR1 and CDR2 from the germline V gene are MNHEY and SVGAGI. The CDR3 loop spans 14 amino acids. V was trimmed by 0 bases and J by 6 bases, leaving 12 bases between them. CDR3 in DNA: TGTGCCAGCAGTTACTCGACCCAAGTTAGCGAGCAGTACTTC. It specifies CASSYSTQVSEQYF.

The table lists this clonotype with many counts. CDR3 amino acids: CASRQQEPQNTEAFF. CDR3 coding DNA: TGTGCCAGCAGACAACAGGAGCCCCAGAACACTGAAGCTTTCTTT. The V call is TRBV12-3 or TRBV12-4, the J call TRBJ1-1, with a possible D match to TRBD1 (5 bases). V lost 6 bases, J lost 1 base, and 15 bases lay in between. This CDR3 has 15 residues.

This clonotype was counted ten times or more. The genes are TRBV7-9 and TRBJ1-6; 7 positions match TRBD1. V dropped 5 bases and J dropped 7; count of bases not matched to a gene: 5. The CDR3 extends over 14 amino acids. Looked up from germline, CDR1 is SEHNR and CDR2 is FQNEAQ (reference sequence). CDR3 DNA sequence: TGTGCCAGCAGCCTCACAGGGGCAAATTCACCCCTCCACTTT. As protein: CASSLTGANSPLHF.

This clonotype turned up a few times. The rearrangement links TRBV20-1 to TRBJ2-1; the D call may be TRBD1 or TRBD2 (6 bases each). V lost 0 bases and J lost 5, with 14 bases in between. The CDR3 sequence is 15 residues long. From germline, CDR1 is DFQATT and CDR2 SNEGSKA (reference sequence). In DNA form, the CDR3 reads TGCAGTGCTAGAGATCCGAGGGGGGACGACAATGAGCAGTTCTTC. It codes for CSARDPRGDDNEQFF.

The genes are TRBV19 and TRBJ1-5; 9 nucleotides align to TRBD1. The CDR3 is made up of 15 amino acids. V lost 5 bases, J lost 6 bases, and 8 bases stayed unmatched. Per the germline V gene, CDR1 is LNHDA and CDR2 is SQIVND (reference sequence). CDR3 in DNA: TGTGCCAGTAGTTTCCGGGACAGGGAAGTTCAGCCCCAGCATTTT. Its protein product is CASSFRDREVQPQHF.

This clonotype was found a few times. The rearrangement uses TRBV5-1 and TRBJ2-2; a possible D gene is TRBD2 (5 bases). The CDR3 loop spans 15 amino acids. The germline V gene has CDR1 SGHRS and CDR2 YFSETQ. Trimming stripped 3 bases from V and 4 bases from J, with 13 bases between. This chain's CDR3 is CASSSGAGFTGELFF. The CDR3 nucleotides are TGCGCCAGCAGCTCCGGCGCGGGCTTCACCGGGGAGCTGTTTTTT.

This clonotype came up many times. The chain employs TRBV3-1 and TRBJ2-4; 8 nucleotides line up with TRBD1. The V segment lost 0 bases and the J segment 8 bases; nucleotides outside the gene matches: 6. This CDR3 contains 15 residues. Germline assignment: CDR1 LGHDT and CDR2 YNNKEL (reference sequence). The CDR3 nucleotides read TGTGCCAGCAGCCAAGAGGGGCAGGGGGCTTACATTCAGTACTTC. It codes for CASSQEGQGAYIQYF.

This chain joins TRBV5-1 and TRBJ2-3; possible D gene TRBD1, 5 bases. CDR3 length: 14 residues. Germline V gene sequence: CDR1 SGHRS, CDR2 YFSETQ. Trimming cost V 1 base and J 6 bases, with 12 bases left between them. The CDR3 sequence: CASSLKAGSDTQYF. CDR3 DNA sequence: TGCGCCAGCAGCTTGAAAGCAGGGTCGGATACGCAGTATTTT.

This clonotype was seen a handful of times. The chain carries TRBV6-1 and TRBJ2-5, with 9 nucleotides matching TRBD1. This CDR3 is 14 amino acids long. Germline V gene data show CDR1 as MNHNS and CDR2 as SASEGT. The junction had 6 bases not matched to a gene; V was cut back by 6 bases and J by 4 bases. The CDR3, as DNA: TGTGCCAGCAGAGAACAGGGGGCAGGAGAGACCCAGTACTTC. This codes for CASREQGAGETQYF.